The 26 T cell receptor beta chains listed next were all sequenced from one sample in a study of technical replicates of blood from a few donors. Some clones are missing from TCRdb's copy, which holds only in-frame ones; the method was immunoSEQ multiplex PCR. The data hold 55,000 to 75,000 clones, with 75% to 95% observed a single time. Sequencing was performed on PBMCs. These receptors were obtained from a human donor in good health. Some clones in this sample may be carry-over from other donors' samples.

This chain joins TRBV6-6 and TRBJ1-3; TRBD1 aligns across 9 bases. This CDR3 is built from 16 residues. The V gene's germline CDR1 is MNHNY and CDR2 SVGAGI (reference sequence). V trimming: 5 bases; J trimming: 3 bases; junction bases outside the gene matches: 8. CDR3 DNA sequence: TGTGCCAGCAGTGTAACCGGGACAGGGAGTGGAAACACCATATATTTT. This encodes CASSVTGTGSGNTIYF.

V is TRBV4-3 and J is TRBJ1-1; weak D call: TRBD1 (5 bases). V lost 3 bases and J lost 1, with 12 bases in between. This CDR3 contains 15 residues. Germline V gene sequence: CDR1 LGHNA, CDR2 YSLEER. The CDR3 is CASSQDKVGNTEAFF. The CDR3 bases are TGCGCCAGCAGCCAGGACAAGGTCGGGAACACTGAAGCTTTCTTT.

The J gene is TRBJ1-3, the V gene TRBV19, with no clear D. V was pared by 7 bases and J by 0 bases, with 19 bases between. This CDR3 spans 17 amino acids. CDR1 is LNHDA, CDR2 SQIVND, per germline (reference sequence). The CDR3 is CASNIPRPRSSGNTIYF. Here the CDR3 DNA reads TGTGCCAGTAACATTCCTCGGCCTCGGAGCTCTGGAAACACCATATATTTT.

V usage is TRBV11-2 and J usage is TRBJ1-1, with TRBD1 matching over 7 bases. Germline assignment: CDR1 SGHAT and CDR2 FQNNGV. The CDR3 runs to 19 residues. Trimming cost V 1 base and J 2 bases; bases outside gene matches: 16. The CDR3 sequence: CASSLGRGLLGPGNTEAFF. The DNA for the CDR3 is TGTGCCAGCAGCTTAGGAAGGGGGCTTTTGGGGCCGGGAAACACTGAAGCTTTCTTT.

This rearrangement joins TRBV7-6 to TRBJ2-1, with a weak D call TRBD2 (5 bases). V was pared by 1 base and J by 2 bases, with 9 bases between. CDR1 SGHVS and CDR2 FNYEAQ come from the germline V gene. The CDR3 extends over 15 amino acids. The CDR3 sequence: CASSLDRGTYNEQFF. CDR3 nucleotide sequence: TGTGCCAGCAGCTTAGACCGGGGTACCTACAATGAGCAGTTCTTC.

The chain has TRBV4-2 and TRBJ2-5; TRBD2 aligns across 8 bases. The V segment lost 4 bases and the J segment 5 bases; nucleotides outside the gene matches: 6. Looked up from germline, CDR1 is LGHNA and CDR2 is YNFKEQ. This CDR3 has 14 amino acids. CDR3 sequence (DNA): TGTGCCAGCAGCCTGCGGGGGGAGGGGGAGACCCAGTACTTC. It yields the protein CASSLRGEGETQYF.

V and J are TRBV6-6 and TRBJ2-7; 11 positions agree with TRBD2. The CDR3 contains 14 residues. The V gene end was trimmed by 5 bases and the J gene end by 5 bases; junction bases not matched to a gene: 5. Germline values: CDR1 MNHNY, CDR2 SVGAGI (reference sequence). CDR3 protein: CASSHTSGGHEQYF. The CDR3 DNA sequence: TGTGCCAGCAGTCATACTAGCGGGGGTCACGAGCAGTACTTC.

This chain links TRBV5-1 with TRBJ1-1, with 8 bases aligning to TRBD1. V shed 1 base and J 0 bases; nucleotides not matched to a gene: 5. The CDR3 is 16 residues long. Germline assignment: CDR1 SGHRS and CDR2 YFSETQ. For the CDR3, the DNA is TGCGCCAGCAGCTTGCAGGGGGCTGGCTTGAACACTGAAGCTTTCTTT. Translating it yields CASSLQGAGLNTEAFF.

Here the CDR3 DNA reads TGTGCCATCAGTGGACCCGGGACAGGGCCCTACGAGCAGTACTTC. Translating it yields CAISGPGTGPYEQYF. J is TRBJ2-7 and V is TRBV10-3; 9 positions match TRBD1. V shed 4 bases and J 2 bases; nucleotides not matched to a gene: 6. From germline, CDR1 is ENHRY and CDR2 SYGVKD. The CDR3 is 15 residues long.

The chain employs TRBV4-3 and TRBJ2-5; TRBD2 matches 11 bases. This CDR3 region has 18 residues. Germline trimming cut 3 bases from V and 5 bases from J; bases unmatched to any gene: 14. From germline, CDR1 is LGHNA and CDR2 YSLEER. The CDR3 region is CASSQTIAGGPLYETQYF. In DNA form, the CDR3 reads TGCGCCAGCAGCCAGACGATAGCGGGGGGGCCGTTGTATGAGACCCAGTACTTC.

The CDR3 bases are TGTGCCAGCAGCGTAGCGAGGGTAAGCACAGATACGCAGTATTTT. This gives the protein CASSVARVSTDTQYF. The chain recombines TRBV9 with TRBJ2-3, with a weak D call TRBD2 (5 bases). Germline V gene data show CDR1 as SGDLS and CDR2 as YYNGEE. The CDR3 has 15 amino acids. The germline V and J ends were trimmed by 0 bases and 0 bases, with 8 bases remaining between them.

This clone was recorded at least ten times. This chain uses TRBV5-1 with TRBJ1-2; 9 positions agree with TRBD1. V lost 3 bases to trimming and J lost 2 bases; unmatched junction nucleotides: 8. Germline V CDR1 and CDR2: SGHRS, YFSETQ. This CDR3 has 16 amino acids. The CDR3 loop is CASSSRGTGNNYGYTF. The CDR3 DNA reads as TGCGCCAGCAGCTCCCGAGGGACAGGGAACAACTATGGCTACACCTTC.

The genes are TRBV7-2 and TRBJ2-1, with 10 bases that match TRBD2. The CDR3 is made up of 20 amino acids. After removal of 0 bases from V and 7 bases from J, the junction contained 18 bases not matched to a gene. Germline V gene data show CDR1 as SGHTA and CDR2 as FQGNSA. CDR3 coding DNA: TGTGCCAGCAGCTTAGCTCCCTACCAGACAGCGGGAGGGCCAGTTAATGAGCAGTTCTTC. As protein: CASSLAPYQTAGGPVNEQFF.

J is TRBJ2-3 and V is TRBV5-4, with TRBD2 matching over 8 bases. The junction had 11 bases not matched to a gene; V was cut back by 4 bases and J by 1 base. The germline V gene has CDR1 SGHNT and CDR2 YYREEE (reference sequence). The CDR3 has 17 residues. Here the CDR3 reads CASSPAGTSGGTDTQYF. The CDR3 DNA reads as TGTGCCAGCAGCCCGGCCGGGACTAGTGGCGGCACAGATACGCAGTATTTT.

The chain employs TRBV29-1 and TRBJ2-7, with D unclear. CDR1 is SQVTM, CDR2 ANQGSEA, per germline. The ends were cut back, 4 bases at V and 0 bases at J, with 7 bases in the middle. This CDR3 spans 12 amino acids. The CDR3 here is CSVVWSSYEQYF. The CDR3 bases are TGCAGCGTTGTATGGAGCTCCTACGAGCAGTACTTC.

The chain joins TRBV5-4 to TRBJ2-7; D may be TRBD1 (5 bases). V dropped 3 bases and J dropped 6 bases, with 10 bases sitting between them. This CDR3 contains 12 residues. Looked up from germline, CDR1 is SGHNT and CDR2 is YYREEE (reference sequence). In DNA, the CDR3 is TGTGCCAGCAGCTCCGCAGGGTCCGAGCAGTACTTC. Its protein is CASSSAGSEQYF.

J is TRBJ1-1 and V is TRBV5-1, with no clear D. Germline V lookup: CDR1 SGHRS, CDR2 YFSETQ. V was cut by 4 bases and J by 5 bases, with 18 bases left in between. The CDR3 is 15 amino acids. The CDR3 coding sequence is TGCGCCAGCAGCCCGGAGGGTGGCGGAGAGACTGAAGCTTTCTTT. The encoded protein is CASSPEGGGETEAFF.

In its sample, this clone was seen once. The J gene is TRBJ1-2, the V gene TRBV7-9; unclear D gene. V lost 6 bases to trimming and J lost 2 bases, with 7 bases between them. The CDR3 has 12 residues. Per the germline V gene, CDR1 is SEHNR and CDR2 is FQNEAQ (reference sequence). The CDR3 DNA follows: TGTGCCAGCAGTCAAATCAACTATGGCTACACCTTC. Its translation: CASSQINYGYTF.

The genes are TRBV7-9 and TRBJ1-2, with D unresolved. V gave up 3 bases and J gave up 4 bases, with 9 bases separating them. Germline V gene sequence: CDR1 SEHNR, CDR2 FQNEAQ (reference sequence). This CDR3 has 13 residues. DNA for the CDR3: TGTGCCAGCAGCTTGCCTGCGCCCTATGGCTACACCTTC. It is translated as CASSLPAPYGYTF.

The DNA for the CDR3 is TGTGCCAGCAGCCAATCGGGAGGCTTAGGAACCTACGAGCAGTACTTC. This encodes CASSQSGGLGTYEQYF. The chain recombines TRBV4-2 with TRBJ2-7; TRBD2 aligns across 7 bases. Germline V gives CDR1 LGHNA, CDR2 YNFKEQ. J was trimmed by 2 bases and V by 2 bases; bases with no gene match: 9. The CDR3 length is 16 residues.

This chain uses TRBV7-2 with TRBJ2-3; 8 bases fit TRBD2. Germline CDR1 SGHTA, CDR2 FQGNSA. CDR3 length: 15 amino acids. J was trimmed by 6 bases and V by 5 bases; bases with no gene match: 10. CDR3 loop: CASSHGTSPADTQYF. The CDR3 coding sequence is TGTGCCAGCAGCCATGGGACTAGTCCGGCCGATACGCAGTATTTT.

The chain has TRBV11-2 and TRBJ1-2; 8 positions match TRBD1. The CDR3 runs 14 residues. Germline V lookup: CDR1 SGHAT, CDR2 FQNNGV. V was clipped by 1 base and J by 7 bases; unmatched bases: 5. As DNA, the CDR3 is TGTGCCAGCAGCTTAGGGGCGGACAGGGCTGGCTACACCTTC. Translating gives CASSLGADRAGYTF. Together with reference TRBV11-2 and TRBJ1-2, the CDR3 gives the full variable domain: EAGVAQSPRYKIIEKRQSVAFWCNPISGHATLYWYQQILGQGPKLLIQFQNNGVVDDSQLPKDRFSAERLKGVDSTLKIQPAKLEDSAVYLCASSLGADRAGYTFGSGTRLTVV.

The chain has TRBV2 and TRBJ2-5; TRBD2 is a possible D gene (6 bases). V was clipped by 9 bases and J by 4 bases, with 21 bases between them. CDR3 length equals 15 residues. Looked up from germline, CDR1 is SNHLY and CDR2 is FYNNEI. CDR3 coding DNA: TGTGCCAGGATGGGGATGCAGGGAGGACGAGAGACCCAGTACTTC. It is translated as CARMGMQGGRETQYF.

V gene TRBV10-2 combines with J gene TRBJ2-7; the match to TRBD2 covers 14 bases. Germline CDR1 and CDR2: WSHSY and SAAADI. The V gene end was trimmed by 3 bases and the J gene end by 4 bases; junction bases not matched to a gene: 8. CDR3 length equals 17 residues. The CDR3 DNA reads as TGCGCCAGCAGTGACCCGGGGACTAGCGGGAGCATGTACGAGCAGTACTTC. Translated, it gives CASSDPGTSGSMYEQYF.

V gene TRBV6-1 combines with J gene TRBJ1-2; weak D call: TRBD1 (5 bases). V lost 6 bases and J 1 base, leaving 15 bases between the germline ends. CDR3 length: 15 amino acids. Germline V gene lookup returns CDR1 MNHNS and CDR2 SASEGT. The CDR3 region is CASRVTWGSNYGYTF. The CDR3 nucleotides read TGTGCCAGCAGGGTGACATGGGGCAGTAACTATGGCTACACCTTC.

CDR3 protein: CASSQRRLGPGGNTIYF. The CDR3 region has the DNA TGTGCCAGCAGCCAAAGGAGGCTCGGGCCAGGTGGAAACACCATATATTTT. V gene TRBV14 combines with J gene TRBJ1-3; D gene ambiguous. The CDR3 covers 17 residues. V was shortened by 2 bases and J by 3 bases, with 17 bases between the two germline ends. Germline V lookup: CDR1 SGHDN, CDR2 FVKESK. The full variable domain, with the rest looked up from reference TRBV14 and TRBJ1-3, is EAGVTQFPSHSVIEKGQTVTLRCDPISGHDNLYWYRRVMGKEIKFLLHFVKESKQDESGMPNNRFLAERTGGTYSTLKVQPAELEDSGVYFCASSQRRLGPGGNTIYFGEGSWLTVV.